The 7 T cell receptor beta chains below come from one sample, sequenced in a study of T cell repertoires in cytomegalovirus infection. TCRdb re-derived calls from the reads in MiXCR, one entry per CDR3 protein. The sample comprises 100,000 to 150,000 distinct CDR3 sequences, roughly 8.2% of which are singletons, and about 9.4% rests with the top ten. Sequenced sample: PBMCs. Receptors originate from a human donor in good health (CMV status not recorded). Some clones in this sample may be carry-over from other donors' samples.

This clonotype has a count of ten or more. The J gene is TRBJ1-3, the V gene TRBV14, with D possibly being TRBD1 (5 bases). CDR3 length: 13 amino acids. The germline V gene has CDR1 SGHDN and CDR2 FVKESK. The V end was cut by 3 bases, the J end by 9 bases, with 12 bases between. The CDR3 reads CASSQDTVATIYF. DNA of the CDR3: TGTGCCAGCAGCCAGGACACCGTGGCCACCATATATTTT.

On this clonotype itself: One junction end disagrees with the germline gene, perhaps due to a read error. This rearrangement joins TRBV10-2 to TRBJ2-3; 9 bases align to TRBD2. CDR3 length equals 12 residues. CDR1 is WSHSY, CDR2 SAAADI, per germline. The CDR3: CASIQESGGPFF. CDR3 sequence (DNA): TGCGCCAGCATCCAAGAGAGCGGGGGGCCCTTTTTT.

This clonotype was counted many times. The V gene is TRBV7-8, the J gene TRBJ1-2; a weak D match, TRBD1 (5 bases). Between the trimmed V and J ends, which lost 1 base and 4 bases, there was a span of 16 bases. CDR1 SGHVS and CDR2 FQNEAQ come from the germline V gene. This CDR3 has 16 residues. DNA for the CDR3: TGTGCCAGCAGCTTAGGGGGGACGAGAATAGTCTATGGCTACACCTTC. Translating it yields CASSLGGTRIVYGYTF. The full variable domain, its missing parts supplied by reference TRBV7-8 and TRBJ1-2, is GAGVSQSPRYKVAKRGQDVALRCDPISGHVSLFWYQQALGQGPEFLTYFQNEAQLDKSGLPSDRFFAERPEGSVSTLKIQRTQQEDSAVYLCASSLGGTRIVYGYTFGSGTRLTVV.

V is TRBV9 and J is TRBJ2-3; 8 nucleotides align to TRBD2. J gave up 1 base and V 4 bases, and 5 bases lay outside the gene matches. CDR3 length: 15 amino acids. CDR1 is SGDLS and CDR2 is YYNGEE in the germline V gene. The CDR3 DNA sequence: TGTGCCAGCAGCCAATGGGGACTAGGCACAGATACGCAGTATTTT. It is translated as CASSQWGLGTDTQYF. Full variable domain (remainder filled in from reference TRBV9 and TRBJ2-3): DSGVTQTPKHLITATGQRVTLRCSPRSGDLSVYWYQQSLDQGLQFLIQYYNGEERAKGNILERFSAQQFPDLHSELNLSSLELGDSALYFCASSQWGLGTDTQYFGPGTRLTVL.

For this clonotype: The junction does not match germline at one end; this may be a read error. In DNA form, the CDR3 reads TGTGCCAGCAGCTTAATGACAAATCATCCCCAGCATTTT. Translation: CASSLMTNHPQHF. This rearrangement joins TRBV7-2 to TRBJ1-5; no reliable D call. The CDR3 totals 13 residues. Germline-derived CDR1 and CDR2 are SGHTA and FQGNSA. The full variable domain, its missing parts supplied by reference TRBV7-2 and TRBJ1-5, is GAGVSQSPSNKVTEKGKDVELRCDPISGHTALYWYRQSLGQGLEFLIYFQGNSAPDKSGLPSDRFSAERTGGSVSTLTIQRTQQEDSAVYLCASSLMTNHPQHFGDGTRLSIL.

V gene TRBV6-6 combines with J gene TRBJ2-7; the match to TRBD1 covers 8 bases. V was clipped by 5 bases and J by 4 bases; unmatched bases: 7. The length of the CDR3 is 14 residues. CDR1 is MNHNY, CDR2 SVGAGI, per germline (reference sequence). CDR3: CASSVSQGVYEQYF. CDR3 sequence (DNA): TGTGCCAGCAGTGTGTCACAGGGGGTTTACGAGCAGTACTTC.

This clonotype was recorded at least ten times. The J gene is TRBJ2-1, the V gene TRBV7-2, with 8 bases lining up with TRBD2. The V and J ends lost 7 bases and 0 bases, in that order; junction bases with no gene match: 5. Per germline, CDR1 SGHTA and CDR2 FQGNSA. The CDR3 covers 15 residues. The CDR3 region is CASTSGGSSYNEQFF. The CDR3 DNA sequence: TGTGCCAGCACCAGCGGGGGTAGCTCCTACAATGAGCAGTTCTTC.